The sequence of this TCR beta chain was determined in a study of T-cell memory formation after mild COVID-19. TCRdb redid the calling of the 5' RACE reads with MiXCR, one entry per CDR3 protein. The table has about 540,000 distinct CDR3 sequences, over 20% seen once; the top ten hold around an eighth. Germline V gene data show CDR1 as SGHRS and CDR2 as YFSETQ. CDR3 length equals 16 residues. The ends lost 7 bases at V and 5 bases at J; junction bases unmatched: 15. The chain links TRBV5-1 to TRBJ2-1, with 7 bases lining up with TRBD2. Material for sequencing was PBMCs or a T cell subset sorted from them (not recorded which). This TCR was sampled from an adult woman who had mild COVID-19 (a few samples of this study predate the infection). Cell type and time point are not known. The CDR3 region has the DNA TGCGCCAGCCGGAGGGTACTAGCGAATACCAACAATGAGCAGTTCTTC. It encodes CASRRVLANTNNEQFF.